This TCR beta chain was observed in a study of Graves' ophthalmopathy and Graves' hyperthyroidism (dated by TCRdb to the late 2010s). In terms of the full investigation: Peripheral blood was collected at initial diagnosis, before any treatment. The study used TCR beta repertoire signatures to distinguish Graves' ophthalmopathy from Graves' hyperthyroidism and to predict progression to ophthalmopathy. In total, 135 blood samples were TCR-sequenced: some 40 ophthalmopathy, some 80 hyperthyroidism and approximately 17 hyperthyroidism-to-ophthalmopathy patients. A discovery set of about 99 patients (under 45 ophthalmopathy, 57 stable hyperthyroidism) was enrolled to explore V-J signatures distinguishing ophthalmopathy from hyperthyroidism. For independent validation, a separate cohort was made up of approximately 19 hyperthyroidism patients plus 17 patients who later progressed from hyperthyroidism to ophthalmopathy. T-cell repertoires of thyroid tissue and blood were compared in five or six hyperthyroidism patients. Following sampling, methimazole starting at 30 mg daily was administered to hyperthyroidism patients, and high-dose intravenous methylprednisolone was administered to ophthalmopathy patients. The 95 to 100 discovery patients were randomly split 7:3 into training and test sets. The investigation overall reported the following: Among expanded thyroid clonotypes with frequency above 0.001, most also showed up in blood, which suggests that blood repertoires may reflect the thyroid immune response. In validation, the model predicted ophthalmopathy progression with more than 70% sensitivity and 72.22% specificity; roughly eleven predicted patients were CT-confirmed with GO in a median of approximately 6.5 months. Sample size was not predetermined statistically, and investigators were not blinded to group allocation. Ophthalmopathy was separated from stable hyperthyroidism by the 13-signature model with around 89% sensitivity and around 81% specificity in cross-validation and with 80%/75% in the test set.

Hyperthyroidism was considered stable if no progression to ophthalmopathy occurred within 18 months of follow-up. Hyperthyroidism patients were newly diagnosed, were aged 18 to 65 years, and had a disease duration under 2 months. Patients were excluded if they had other autoimmune diseases, uncontrolled infections, pregnancy or lactation. Diagnosis was based on clinical symptoms, serum thyroxine, TRAb, thyroid ultrasound and orbital computed tomography. PBMCs were isolated from about 10 ml of fresh peripheral blood by Ficoll-Paque density gradient centrifugation. Trizol reagent was used to extract the total RNA, and its quality was then checked on an Agilent 2100 Bioanalyzer. For repertoire sequencing, the TCR beta CDR3 regions were amplified from RNA transcripts. The first round was an RT-PCR using HTBI primers with the Qiagen OneStep RT-PCR kit, and this first round was followed by a second-round multiplex PCR, then size selection and purification. The libraries underwent paired-end sequencing with 100 bp reads on an Illumina HiSeq2000. For the original study's pipeline: SOAPnuke was used to process the reads, throwing out any read that had adapters, had uncalled bases, had a mean Phred below 15, or lacked an exact constant-primer or identifier match. COPE v1.2.5 was used to merge the high-quality paired reads. Each unique nucleotide sequence was defined as a clonotype, and clonotypes were aligned to IMGT TRB V, D and J references with MiTCR v1.1. The analysis was limited to V-J combinations with a frequency above 0.0001, which together covered approximately 99% of repertoires. A TCR clonal expansion and chaos score per V-J combination was defined as the ratio of F50 clonal expansion to chaos observed in the TCRdist matrix. Features were reduced by Welch's t-statistics and random forest to around 14 V-J combinations, which fed a naive Bayes classifier. Thyroid-blood repertoire similarity was quantified with the Morisita-Horn index. TCRdb reran the public reads through fastp at Q25 and MiXCR, keeping productive beta chains. Identical CDR3 protein sequences are pooled into one entry, listed with their most common genes and DNA. These V and J calls rely on TCRdb rather than the paper's analysis. Across this sample there are about 400,000 distinct CDR3 sequences, with approximately 15% seen only once. The ten largest clonotypes hold about 7.3% of the sample.

This clonotype was seen at least ten times. Which antigen it targets is not known. One base away there is no much larger clone; base qualities are not given. Taken from cysteine to phenylalanine, the CDR3 has 11 residues. The only DNA kept is the CDR3, 33 bases in frame from the first base. In the germline V gene, CDR1 corresponds to MNHNS and CDR2 to SASEGT. Trimming takes 6 bases off V and 9 bases off J; junction bases not matched to a gene: 4. The rearranged chain carries TRBV6-1 and TRBJ1-1, and TRBD1 matches 7 of the central bases. Sequencing was done on a sample of peripheral blood. This receptor was obtained from a woman between 18 and 29 years old with stable Graves' hyperthyroidism. Donor details come from another sample of the same person, matched by shared clones. CDR3 protein: CASSRTGQAFF. The nucleotides are TGTGCCAGCAGCAGGACAGGCCAAGCTTTCTTT.